A single sample is the source of the 4 T cell receptor beta chains below, sequenced in a study of post-analysis software for immune sequencing data. Findings and caveats of the study: Relative to controls, patients had about five TRBV segments at higher frequency, with TRBV5-6, TRBV5-1 and TRBV20-1 among these.

These receptors have no known antigen. Presence of unique molecular identifiers characterized the TCR beta cDNA libraries. TCRdb processed the PCR reads anew with MiXCR; each CDR3 protein has one entry. Here the sample spans some 260,000 distinct CDR3 sequences, 36% being singletons. Source material: blood. These receptors all stem from a girl aged 10 to 17 with multiple sclerosis.

With regard to this clonotype: No conserved phenylalanine or tryptophan is present at the end of the CDR3, so a read error is the likely explanation. V and J are TRBV6-5 and TRBJ2-1; 11 positions agree with TRBD2. Germline V lookup: CDR1 MNHEY, CDR2 SVGAGI. V lost 3 bases to trimming and J lost 8 bases; unmatched junction nucleotides: 9. This CDR3 comprises 16 residues. The CDR3 sequence: CASSYSVTSGIYEQFY. The CDR3 region has the DNA TGTGCCAGCAGTTATAGTGTGACTAGCGGGATCTATGAGCAGTTCTAC.

The CDR3 spells CASSRQTASRRNNEQFF. CDR3 DNA: TGTGCCAGCAGCCGTCAGACGGCCTCGCGGAGGAACAATGAGCAGTTCTTC. The chain joins TRBV11-2 to TRBJ2-1; D is perhaps TRBD2 (5 bases). The germline gives CDR1 SGHAT, CDR2 FQNNGV. The length of the CDR3 is 17 residues. V dropped 5 bases and J dropped 5 bases, with 22 bases sitting between them.

About this clonotype: This may come from a read error, since a much larger clone is one base off. This chain connects TRBV3-1 to TRBJ1-1; no clear D gene. The germline gives CDR1 LGHDT, CDR2 YNNKEL (reference sequence). This CDR3 is 12 amino acids long. In DNA, the CDR3 is TGTGCCAGCAGGGATCGGAACACTGAAACTTTCTTT. Its protein is CASRDRNTETFF.

This clonotype was counted many times. The chain has TRBV20-1 and TRBJ2-1, with D perhaps given as TRBD1 or TRBD2 (7 bases each). V lost 6 bases to trimming and J lost 8 bases, with 23 bases between them. From germline, CDR1 is DFQATT and CDR2 SNEGSKA (reference sequence). This CDR3 spans 15 amino acids. The CDR3 spells CSASMPLQGRDEQFF. The CDR3 DNA is TGCAGTGCCTCTATGCCCCTACAGGGGAGGGATGAGCAGTTCTTC.